The T cell receptor (beta chain) described here comes from a study of T cells in women clearing cervical HPV infection. With respect to this clone: Its antigen is not identified. The read is 3 residues too short to cover the CDR3 end, so that end is filled in from the germline J gene.

General observations from the study: Timing of associations relative to infection is unclear; T-cell subsets were not isolated.

Assay used: immunoSEQ multiplex PCR; TCRdb lists only in-frame clones, some missing. The listing records tens of thousands of clones. The V and J ends lost 6 bases and 8 bases, in that order; junction bases with no gene match: 13. The CDR3 length is 15 residues. Sequenced material: blood buffy coat. The V and J genes are TRBV12-3 or TRBV12-4 and TRBJ2-4; 7 bases agree with TRBD2. The sequence was collected from a woman aged 18 to 75 with a cervical HPV16 infection that either progressed to CIN3+ or cleared (not recorded which). This CDR3 reads CASSPGRGMGDIQYF. The part of the CDR3 DNA that was read is TGTGCCAGCAGCCCCGGGCGGGGGATGGGAGACATT.